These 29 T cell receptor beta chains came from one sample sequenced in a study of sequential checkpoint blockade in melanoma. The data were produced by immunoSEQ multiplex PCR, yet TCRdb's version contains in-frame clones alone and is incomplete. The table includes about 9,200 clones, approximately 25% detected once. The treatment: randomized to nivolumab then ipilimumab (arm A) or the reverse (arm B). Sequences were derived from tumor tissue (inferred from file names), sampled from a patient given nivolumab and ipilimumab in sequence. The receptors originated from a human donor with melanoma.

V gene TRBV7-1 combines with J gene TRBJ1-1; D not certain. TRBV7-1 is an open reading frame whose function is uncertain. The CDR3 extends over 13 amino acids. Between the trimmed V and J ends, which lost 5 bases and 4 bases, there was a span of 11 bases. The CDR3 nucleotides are TGTGCCAGCAGCCTAGCCGGGGTCACTGAAGCTTTCTTT. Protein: CASSLAGVTEAFF.

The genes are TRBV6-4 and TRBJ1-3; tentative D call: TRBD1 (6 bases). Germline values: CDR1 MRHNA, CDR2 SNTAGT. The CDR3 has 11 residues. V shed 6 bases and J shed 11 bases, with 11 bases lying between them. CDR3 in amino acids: CASRYRDAIYF. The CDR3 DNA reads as TGTGCCAGCAGGTACAGGGACGCCATATATTTT.

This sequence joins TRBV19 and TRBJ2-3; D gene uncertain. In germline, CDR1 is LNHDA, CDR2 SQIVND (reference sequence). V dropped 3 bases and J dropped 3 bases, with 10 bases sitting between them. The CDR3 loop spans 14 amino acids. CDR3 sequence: CASSISGGTDTQYF. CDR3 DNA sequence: TGTGCCAGTAGTATTTCCGGTGGGACAGATACGCAGTATTTT.

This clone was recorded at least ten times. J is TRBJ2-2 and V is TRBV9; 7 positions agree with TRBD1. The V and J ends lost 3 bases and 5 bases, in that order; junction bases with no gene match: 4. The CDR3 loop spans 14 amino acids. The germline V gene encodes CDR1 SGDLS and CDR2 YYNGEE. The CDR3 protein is CASSAGQETGELFF. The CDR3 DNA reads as TGTGCCAGCAGCGCAGGACAGGAGACCGGGGAGCTGTTTTTT.

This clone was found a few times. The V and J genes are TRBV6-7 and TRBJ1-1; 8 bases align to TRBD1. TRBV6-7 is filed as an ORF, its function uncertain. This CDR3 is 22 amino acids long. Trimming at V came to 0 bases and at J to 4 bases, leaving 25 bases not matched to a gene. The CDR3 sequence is CASSYSHRSRQGFFERSTEAFF. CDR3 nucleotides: TGTGCCAGCAGTTACTCGCATCGGTCCCGACAGGGGTTTTTTGAGCGATCCACTGAAGCTTTCTTT.

The CDR3 DNA follows: TGTGCCAGCACAGGGGGCTCTGGAGATACGCAGTATTTT. This translates into CASTGGSGDTQYF. The V gene is TRBV12-5, the J gene TRBJ2-3; 9 bases match TRBD1. The germline gives CDR1 LGHNT, CDR2 FRNRAP. This CDR3 is 13 amino acids long.

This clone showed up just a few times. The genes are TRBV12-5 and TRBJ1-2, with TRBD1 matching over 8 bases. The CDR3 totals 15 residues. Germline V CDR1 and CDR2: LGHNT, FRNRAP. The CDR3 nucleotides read TGTGCCAGCGCCAGGGTGGCAGGGGGCGGCTATGGCTACACCTTC. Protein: CASARVAGGGYGYTF.

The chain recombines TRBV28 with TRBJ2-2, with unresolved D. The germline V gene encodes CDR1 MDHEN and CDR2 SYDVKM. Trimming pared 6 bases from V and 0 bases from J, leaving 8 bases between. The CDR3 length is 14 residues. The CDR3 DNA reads TGTGCCAGCAGCCGCAGCGCGAACACCGGGGAGCTGTTTTTT. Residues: CASSRSANTGELFF.

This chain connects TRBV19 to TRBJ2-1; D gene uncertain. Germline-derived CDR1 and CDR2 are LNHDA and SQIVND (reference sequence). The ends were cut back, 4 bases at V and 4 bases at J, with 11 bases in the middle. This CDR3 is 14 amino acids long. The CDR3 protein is CASSNVGSYNEQFF. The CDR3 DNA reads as TGTGCCAGTAGTAATGTGGGGTCTTACAATGAGCAGTTCTTC.

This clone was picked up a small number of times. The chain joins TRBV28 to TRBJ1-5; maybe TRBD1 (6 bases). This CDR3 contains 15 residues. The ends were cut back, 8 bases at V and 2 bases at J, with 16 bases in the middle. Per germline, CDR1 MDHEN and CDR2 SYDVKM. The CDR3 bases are TGTGCCAGCGGGCAGGGGCGAGTAGGCAATCAGCCCCAGCATTTT. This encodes CASGQGRVGNQPQHF.

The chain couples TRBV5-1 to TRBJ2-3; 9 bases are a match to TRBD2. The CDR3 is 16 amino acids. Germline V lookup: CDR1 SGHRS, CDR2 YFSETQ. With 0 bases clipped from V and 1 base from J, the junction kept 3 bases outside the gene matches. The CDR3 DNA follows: TGCGCCAGCAGCTTGGCCGCTAGCGGGGGCACAGATACGCAGTATTTT. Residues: CASSLAASGGTDTQYF.

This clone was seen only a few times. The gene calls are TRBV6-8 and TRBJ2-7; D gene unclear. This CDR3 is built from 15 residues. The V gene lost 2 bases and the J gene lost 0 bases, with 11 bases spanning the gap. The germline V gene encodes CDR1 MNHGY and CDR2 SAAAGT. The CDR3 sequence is CASSYKDLHSYEQYF. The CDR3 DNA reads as TGTGCCAGCAGTTACAAGGACCTTCACTCCTACGAGCAGTACTTC.

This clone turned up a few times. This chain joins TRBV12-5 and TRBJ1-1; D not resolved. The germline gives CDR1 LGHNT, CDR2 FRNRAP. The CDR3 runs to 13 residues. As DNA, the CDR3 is TGTGCCAGCGCCCTCCAAGGAAGGGCTGAAGCTTTCTTT. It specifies CASALQGRAEAFF.

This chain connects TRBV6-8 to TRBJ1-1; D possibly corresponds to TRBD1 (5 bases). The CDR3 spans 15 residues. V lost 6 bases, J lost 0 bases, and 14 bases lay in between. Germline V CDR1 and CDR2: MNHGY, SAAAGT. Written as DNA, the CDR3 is TGTGCCAGCAGCTTAACGACAGAAATGAACACTGAAGCTTTCTTT. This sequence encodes CASSLTTEMNTEAFF.

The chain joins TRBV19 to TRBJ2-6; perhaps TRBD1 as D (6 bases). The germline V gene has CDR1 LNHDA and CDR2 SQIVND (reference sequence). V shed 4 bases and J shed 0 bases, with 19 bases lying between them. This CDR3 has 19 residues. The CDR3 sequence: CASSNRQALSLSGANVLTF. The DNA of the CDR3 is TGTGCCAGTAGTAATCGACAGGCCCTTTCCCTCTCTGGGGCCAACGTCCTGACTTTC.

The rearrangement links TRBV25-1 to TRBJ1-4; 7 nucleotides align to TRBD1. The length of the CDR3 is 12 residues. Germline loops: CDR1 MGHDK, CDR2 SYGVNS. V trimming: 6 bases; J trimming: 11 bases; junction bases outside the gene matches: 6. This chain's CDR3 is CASSKVQGKLFF. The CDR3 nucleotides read TGTGCCAGCAGCAAAGTACAGGGGAAACTGTTTTTT.

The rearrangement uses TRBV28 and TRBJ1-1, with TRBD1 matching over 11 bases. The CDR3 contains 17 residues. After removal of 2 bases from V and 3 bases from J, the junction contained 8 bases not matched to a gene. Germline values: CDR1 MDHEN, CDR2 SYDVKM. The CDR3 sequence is CASSLIGTGGLDTEAFF. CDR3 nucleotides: TGTGCCAGCAGTTTAATCGGGACAGGGGGTCTGGACACTGAAGCTTTCTTT.

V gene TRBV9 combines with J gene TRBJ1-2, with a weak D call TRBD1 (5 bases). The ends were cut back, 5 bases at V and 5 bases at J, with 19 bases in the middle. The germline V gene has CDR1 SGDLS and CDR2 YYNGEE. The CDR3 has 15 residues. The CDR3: CASSGAGTGPYGYTF. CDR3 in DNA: TGTGCCAGCAGTGGCGCCGGGACTGGGCCATATGGCTACACCTTC.

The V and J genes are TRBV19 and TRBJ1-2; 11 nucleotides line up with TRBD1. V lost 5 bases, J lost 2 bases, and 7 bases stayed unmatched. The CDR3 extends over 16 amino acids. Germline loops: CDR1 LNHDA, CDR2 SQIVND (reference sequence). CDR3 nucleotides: TGTGCCAGTAGTCCTAGGACAGGGGGCGACAACTATGGCTACACCTTC. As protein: CASSPRTGGDNYGYTF.

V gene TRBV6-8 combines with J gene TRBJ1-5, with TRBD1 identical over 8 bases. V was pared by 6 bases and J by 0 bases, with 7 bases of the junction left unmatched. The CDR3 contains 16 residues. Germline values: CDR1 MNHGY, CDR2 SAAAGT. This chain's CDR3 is CASRPRTGTSNQPQHF. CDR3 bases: TGTGCCAGCAGACCAAGGACAGGGACTAGCAATCAGCCCCAGCATTTT.

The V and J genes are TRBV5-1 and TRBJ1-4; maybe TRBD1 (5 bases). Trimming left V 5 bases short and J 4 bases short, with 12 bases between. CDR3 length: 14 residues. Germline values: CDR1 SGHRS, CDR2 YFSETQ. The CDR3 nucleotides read TGCGCCAGCAGTGAGGGGTTTGGTAATGAAAAACTGTTTTTT. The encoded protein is CASSEGFGNEKLFF.

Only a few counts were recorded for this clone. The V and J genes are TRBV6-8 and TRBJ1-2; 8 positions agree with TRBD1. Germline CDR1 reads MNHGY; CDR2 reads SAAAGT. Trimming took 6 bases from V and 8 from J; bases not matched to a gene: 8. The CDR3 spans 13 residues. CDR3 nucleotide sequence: TGTGCCAGCAGACGGCAGGGGGCAGGAGGCTACACCTTC. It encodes CASRRQGAGGYTF.

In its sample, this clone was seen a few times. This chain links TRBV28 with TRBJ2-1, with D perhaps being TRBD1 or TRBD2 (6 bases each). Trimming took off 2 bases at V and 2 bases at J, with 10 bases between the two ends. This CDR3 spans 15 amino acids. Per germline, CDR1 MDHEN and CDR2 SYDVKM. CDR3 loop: CASSLGGPTYNEQFF. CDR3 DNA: TGTGCCAGCAGTTTAGGGGGGCCAACCTACAATGAGCAGTTCTTC.

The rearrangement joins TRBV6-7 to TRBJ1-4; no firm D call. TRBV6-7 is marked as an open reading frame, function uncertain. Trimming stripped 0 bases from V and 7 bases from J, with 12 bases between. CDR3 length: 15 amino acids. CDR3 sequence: CASSYSGGIFEKLFF. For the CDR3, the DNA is TGTGCCAGCAGTTACTCTGGTGGAATTTTTGAAAAACTGTTTTTT.

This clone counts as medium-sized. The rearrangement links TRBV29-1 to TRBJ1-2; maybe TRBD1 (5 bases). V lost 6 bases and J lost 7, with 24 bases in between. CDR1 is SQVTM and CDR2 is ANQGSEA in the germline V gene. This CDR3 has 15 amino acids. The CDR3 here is CSVPGERESSGGYTF. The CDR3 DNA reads TGCAGCGTCCCGGGGGAGAGGGAAAGTTCGGGTGGCTACACCTTC.

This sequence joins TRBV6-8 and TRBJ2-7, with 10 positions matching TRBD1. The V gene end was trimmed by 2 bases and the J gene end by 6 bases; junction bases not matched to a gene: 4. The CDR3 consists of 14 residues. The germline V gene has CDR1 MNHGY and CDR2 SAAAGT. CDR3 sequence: CASSYGQGDSEQYF. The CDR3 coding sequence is TGTGCCAGCAGTTACGGACAGGGGGACAGCGAGCAGTACTTC.

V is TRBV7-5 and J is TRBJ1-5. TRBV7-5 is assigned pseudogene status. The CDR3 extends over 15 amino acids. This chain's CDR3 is CASSSSGGGYQPQHF. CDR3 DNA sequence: TGTGCCAGCAGCTCCTCGGGGGGCGGATATCAGCCCCAGCATTTT.

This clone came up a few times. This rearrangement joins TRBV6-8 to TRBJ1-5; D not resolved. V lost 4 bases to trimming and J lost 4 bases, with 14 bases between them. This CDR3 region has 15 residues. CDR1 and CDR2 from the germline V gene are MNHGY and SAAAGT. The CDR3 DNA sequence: TGTGCCAGCAGTTGGGGAACGGCCCCGAATCAGCCCCAGCATTTT. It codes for CASSWGTAPNQPQHF.

CDR3 nucleotides: TGCGCCAGCACCGGGACAGGCCTTAGCACAGATACGCAGTATTTT. This sequence encodes CASTGTGLSTDTQYF. The chain joins TRBV5-1 to TRBJ2-3; 8 bases agree with TRBD1. V gave up 6 bases and J gave up 0 bases; unmatched junction bases: 6. The CDR3 has 15 amino acids. Germline V gene lookup returns CDR1 SGHRS and CDR2 YFSETQ.